The 3 T cell receptor beta chains given below trace back to one sample, sequenced in a study of patients and donors after allogeneic stem cell transplantation. TCRdb independently ran MiXCR on the RT-PCR reads; one entry per CDR3 protein. Here the sample spans 400,000 to 450,000 distinct CDR3 sequences, about a sixth being singletons. Sequencing used blood, either unsorted or a sorted T cell fraction (not recorded which). Every receptor here comes from a human donor who was either an allogeneic HSCT recipient or a stem cell or donor lymphocyte infusion donor (not recorded which). It is not recorded whose cells these are; they may come from a transplant donor.

V and J are TRBV9 and TRBJ2-7; TRBD2 matches 10 bases. Germline V gene sequence: CDR1 SGDLS, CDR2 YYNGEE. V gave up 5 bases and J gave up 0 bases; unmatched junction bases: 5. This CDR3 has 15 amino acids. Here the CDR3 reads CASSSSGGRSYEQYF. The CDR3 DNA is TGTGCCAGCAGTTCTAGCGGGGGCCGCTCCTACGAGCAGTACTTC.

The chain has TRBV11-2 and TRBJ1-1, with D unresolved. The CDR3 has 15 residues. Trimming took off 0 bases at V and 5 bases at J, with 13 bases between the two ends. Germline CDR1 SGHAT, CDR2 FQNNGV. CDR3 sequence reads: CASSLDSAGGTEAFF. CDR3 sequence (DNA): TGTGCCAGCAGCTTAGATTCGGCCGGTGGAACTGAAGCTTTCTTT.

The chain couples TRBV12-3 or TRBV12-4 to TRBJ2-3; D is unclear. The CDR3 consists of 15 residues. Trimming took off 6 bases at V and 1 base at J, with 14 bases between the two ends. The CDR3 DNA is TGTGCCAGCAGACACCAAGGGCTAGGCACAGATACGCAGTATTTT. Encoded protein: CASRHQGLGTDTQYF.